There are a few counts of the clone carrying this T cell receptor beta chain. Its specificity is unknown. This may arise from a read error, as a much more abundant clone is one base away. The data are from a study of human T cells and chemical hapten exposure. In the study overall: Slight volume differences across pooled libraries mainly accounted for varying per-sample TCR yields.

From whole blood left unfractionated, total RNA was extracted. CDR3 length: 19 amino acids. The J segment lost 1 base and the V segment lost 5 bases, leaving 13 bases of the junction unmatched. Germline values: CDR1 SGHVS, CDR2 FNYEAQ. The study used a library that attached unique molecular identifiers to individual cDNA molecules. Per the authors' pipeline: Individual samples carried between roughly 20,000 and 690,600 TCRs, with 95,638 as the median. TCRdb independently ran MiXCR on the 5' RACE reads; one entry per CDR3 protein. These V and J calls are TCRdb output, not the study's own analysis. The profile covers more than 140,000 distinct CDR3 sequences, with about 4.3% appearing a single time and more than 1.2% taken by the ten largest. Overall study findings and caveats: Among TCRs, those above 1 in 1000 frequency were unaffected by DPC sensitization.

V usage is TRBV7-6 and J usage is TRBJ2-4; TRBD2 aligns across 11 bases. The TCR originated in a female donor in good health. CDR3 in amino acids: CASSLDGTSGGSAKNIQYF. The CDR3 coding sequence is TGTGCCAGCAGCCTAGATGGGACTAGCGGTGGTAGTGCCAAAAACATTCAGTACTTC.